A selection of T cell receptor beta chains follows, all from one sample in a study of T cell changes during pregnancy in multiple sclerosis. Profiled with immunoSEQ multiplex PCR; TCRdb holds only in-frame clones, not every one. Of 50,000 to 75,000 clones detected, over 90% appear once; the ten largest clones hold roughly 2.6%. The sequencing used CD8+ T cells from peripheral blood mononuclear cells, collected in the third trimester of pregnancy. The receptors were gathered from a female donor with multiple sclerosis, enrolled in a pregnancy study. Both conserved end residues are part of each CDR3. The order of the fields is CDR3 length, D gene, J gene, V gene, clone size, CDR3 DNA, CDR3 protein. D genes are given only for firm matches. Some rows have no size entry. The others give once, few or many, or a class for an expanded clone.

length: 14; D: .; J: TRBJ2-3; V: TRBV13; size: .; DNA: TGTGCCAGCAGCCCGTATCTAGGCACAGATACGCAGTATTTT; CDR3: CASSPYLGTDTQYF
length: 13; D: .; J: TRBJ1-1; V: TRBV11-1; size: .; DNA: TGTGCCAGCAGCTTAGTACCAGGCGCTGAAGCTTTCTTT; CDR3: CASSLVPGAEAFF
length: 17; D: TRBD2; J: TRBJ2-1; V: TRBV19; size: .; DNA: TGTGCCAGTAGTTCCCAACTAGCGGGGAATATTTACAATGAGCAGTTCTTC; CDR3: CASSSQLAGNIYNEQFF
length: 16; D: TRBD1; J: TRBJ1-2; V: TRBV28; size: .; DNA: TGTGCCAGCAGTCCCACCCCGACAGGGGGCAGCTATGGCTACACCTTC; CDR3: CASSPTPTGGSYGYTF
length: 13; D: TRBD1; J: TRBJ2-7; V: TRBV28; size: .; DNA: TGTGCCAGCAACCCTCGGACAGGTAACGAGCAGTACTTC; CDR3: CASNPRTGNEQYF
length: 14; D: TRBD2; J: TRBJ2-1; V: TRBV29-1; size: .; DNA: TGCAGCGTGCTTAGCGGGAGGGCGTACAATGAGCAGTTCTTC; CDR3: CSVLSGRAYNEQFF
length: 13; D: .; J: TRBJ1-1; V: TRBV10-1; size: .; DNA: TGCGCCAGCAGTCCCGGGATGAACACTGAAGCTTTCTTT; CDR3: CASSPGMNTEAFF
length: 16; D: TRBD2; J: TRBJ2-3; V: TRBV6-6; size: .; DNA: TGTGCCAGCAGCCACCTAGCGGGAGGGGTCACAGATACGCAGTATTTT; CDR3: CASSHLAGGVTDTQYF
length: 16; D: TRBD2; J: TRBJ2-6; V: TRBV18; size: .; DNA: TGTGCCAGCTCACCACCGGGAGGGGCCGGGGCCAACGTCCTGACTTTC; CDR3: CASSPPGGAGANVLTF
length: 14; D: TRBD1; J: TRBJ1-1; V: TRBV5-4; size: few; DNA: TGTGCCAGCAGCTTAAGACAGGGTTGGACTGAAGCTTTCTTT; CDR3: CASSLRQGWTEAFF
length: 12; D: TRBD1; J: TRBJ2-1; V: TRBV19; size: .; DNA: TGTGCCACCGATTCAGGGGGCAATGAGCAGTTCTTC; CDR3: CATDSGGNEQFF
length: 13; D: .; J: TRBJ2-1; V: TRBV5-6; size: .; DNA: TGTGCCAGCAGCTTGACCTACGTAGATGAGCAGTTCTTC; CDR3: CASSLTYVDEQFF
length: 12; D: .; J: TRBJ1-1; V: TRBV19; size: few; DNA: TGTGCCAGCAAGTCGGGGGTGGCCGAAGCTTTCTTT; CDR3: CASKSGVAEAFF
length: 13; D: .; J: TRBJ2-7; V: TRBV15; size: .; DNA: TGTGCCACCAGCAGAGATCGCAGGCGCGAGCAGTACTTC; CDR3: CATSRDRRREQYF
length: 14; D: TRBD2; J: TRBJ2-1; V: TRBV5-5; size: .; DNA: TGTGCCAGCAGCTTTGAGGCTAGCGGAAATGAGCAGTTCTTC; CDR3: CASSFEASGNEQFF
length: 14; D: .; J: TRBJ2-7; V: TRBV4-1; size: .; DNA: TGCGCCAGCAGCCAAGATTTCCAGGGCTCCAAGCAGTACTTC; CDR3: CASSQDFQGSKQYF
length: 15; D: .; J: TRBJ2-7; V: TRBV4-1; size: .; DNA: TGCGCCAGCAGCTTTTCCCGGACTACTACCCCCGAGCAGTACTTC; CDR3: CASSFSRTTTPEQYF
length: 16; D: TRBD2; J: TRBJ2-1; V: TRBV18; size: .; DNA: TGTGCCAGCTCCCCCAGACTAGCGGGGGAAGTTGGTGAGCAGTTCTTC; CDR3: CASSPRLAGEVGEQFF
length: 15; D: TRBD1; J: TRBJ2-7; V: TRBV19; size: once; DNA: TGTGCCAGTAGTATTCTGGGACAGGGTATCAACGAGCAGTACTTC; CDR3: CASSILGQGINEQYF
length: 19; D: .; J: TRBJ2-7; V: TRBV11-1; size: .; DNA: TGTGCCAGCAGCGACCCGGGACAGGGGGTACTAGCGGGAGACCCCGAGCAGTACTTC; CDR3: CASSDPGQGVLAGDPEQYF
length: 15; D: .; J: TRBJ2-5; V: TRBV27; size: .; DNA: TGTGCCAGCAGTTCTTTCAGAACCCTCCAAGAGACCCAGTACTTC; CDR3: CASSSFRTLQETQYF
length: 18; D: .; J: TRBJ1-5; V: TRBV14; size: .; DNA: TGTGCCAGCAGCCCCCCACAGCTCCCGTTCCGTCAATCAGAGCCCCAGCATTTT; CDR3: CASSPPQLPFRQSEPQHF
length: 12; D: .; J: TRBJ2-5; V: TRBV11-2; size: .; DNA: TGTGCCAGCAGCTCATCAGATGCGGGCCAGTACTTC; CDR3: CASSSSDAGQYF
length: 15; D: TRBD1; J: TRBJ2-7; V: TRBV4-2; size: .; DNA: TGTGCCAGCAGCCAACAAAGGACAGGGACCTACGAGCAGTACTTC; CDR3: CASSQQRTGTYEQYF
length: 15; D: .; J: TRBJ1-3; V: TRBV18; size: .; DNA: TGTGCCAGCTCACCACGAGACAGCGCTGGAAACACCATATATTTT; CDR3: CASSPRDSAGNTIYF
length: 16; D: TRBD1; J: TRBJ1-5; V: TRBV9; size: .; DNA: TGTGCCAGCAGCGTAGGTACAGGGGGCGCCGGTCAGCCCCAGCATTTT; CDR3: CASSVGTGGAGQPQHF
length: 15; D: .; J: TRBJ1-2; V: TRBV25-1; size: .; DNA: TGTGCCAGCAGTGAATGGCAGGGAGGGAACTATGGCTACACCTTC; CDR3: CASSEWQGGNYGYTF
length: 15; D: .; J: TRBJ2-7; V: TRBV13; size: .; DNA: TGTGCCAGCAGCACCACACAGGGTGGGGCCTACGAGCAGTACTTC; CDR3: CASSTTQGGAYEQYF
length: 15; D: TRBD1; J: TRBJ2-7; V: TRBV9; size: once; DNA: TGTGCCAGCAGCGTAGGCCGGGACAGGGTCTACGAGCAGTACTTC; CDR3: CASSVGRDRVYEQYF
length: 16; D: .; J: TRBJ2-3; V: TRBV2; size: .; DNA: TGTGCCAGCAGTGAAATAAGATTATCAGGCACAGATACGCAGTATTTT; CDR3: CASSEIRLSGTDTQYF
length: 15; D: TRBD2; J: TRBJ2-7; V: TRBV5-4; size: .; DNA: TGTGCCAGCAGACACGGGGGGGGCAGCCTGTACGAGCAGTACTTC; CDR3: CASRHGGGSLYEQYF
length: 13; D: .; J: TRBJ2-4; V: TRBV27; size: .; DNA: TGTGCCAGCAGTCTAGGGGGGGGTGGTGTTCAGTACTTC; CDR3: CASSLGGGGVQYF
length: 17; D: .; J: TRBJ2-1; V: TRBV5-1; size: .; DNA: TGCGCCAGCAGCTTGTCCGGATCACTTCGACGGGACAATGAGCAGTTCTTC; CDR3: CASSLSGSLRRDNEQFF
length: 18; D: TRBD1; J: TRBJ1-2; V: TRBV10-3; size: .; DNA: TGTGCCGCAGAAGACAGGGGGGAAGGCTTAAGGCCAACTTATGGCTACACCTTC; CDR3: CAAEDRGEGLRPTYGYTF
length: 13; D: TRBD1; J: TRBJ1-1; V: TRBV6-1; size: .; DNA: TGTGCCAGCAGGGACAGGGCGATCACTGAAGCTTTCTTT; CDR3: CASRDRAITEAFF
length: 11; D: .; J: TRBJ2-1; V: TRBV2; size: .; DNA: TGTGCCAGCAGTGTCGGTTATGAGCAGTTCTTC; CDR3: CASSVGYEQFF
length: 17; D: TRBD1; J: TRBJ1-5; V: TRBV15; size: .; DNA: TGTGCCACCAGCAGAGATTTAAGGGACAGGGGGAATCAGCCCCAGCATTTT; CDR3: CATSRDLRDRGNQPQHF
length: 13; D: .; J: TRBJ1-2; V: TRBV6-6; size: few; DNA: TGTGCCAGCAACCCACAGGGAGACTATGGCTACACCTTC; CDR3: CASNPQGDYGYTF
length: 15; D: .; J: TRBJ1-5; V: TRBV27; size: .; DNA: TGTGCCAGCAGTTTAGTCCCAGGGGCTAATCAGCCCCAGCATTTT; CDR3: CASSLVPGANQPQHF
length: 17; D: .; J: TRBJ1-5; V: TRBV28; size: .; DNA: TGTGCCAGCATATGGGCCTCACACGATTATAGCAATCAGCCCCAGCATTTT; CDR3: CASIWASHDYSNQPQHF
length: 14; D: .; J: TRBJ2-7; V: TRBV27; size: .; DNA: TGTGCCAGCAGTTTATCGGGGGCTCAATACGAGCAGTACTTC; CDR3: CASSLSGAQYEQYF
length: 17; D: TRBD2; J: TRBJ2-1; V: TRBV10-3; size: .; DNA: TGTGCCATCAGTGGGGGGACTAGCGGGAGGGTCGAGAATGAGCAGTTCTTC; CDR3: CAISGGTSGRVENEQFF
length: 17; D: .; J: TRBJ1-2; V: TRBV25-1; size: .; DNA: TGTGCCAGCAGTGAATATATCCCCGGGGTTATCCCTAGGGGCTACACCTTC; CDR3: CASSEYIPGVIPRGYTF
length: 15; D: .; J: TRBJ1-5; V: TRBV28; size: .; DNA: TGTGCCAGCAGTTTAGGAGACTATAGCAATCAGCCCCAGCATTTT; CDR3: CASSLGDYSNQPQHF
length: 16; D: TRBD1; J: TRBJ2-2; V: TRBV28; size: once; DNA: TGTGCCAGCAGTGGCCACAGGGGGTGGCCTCCTGGGGAGCTGTTTTTT; CDR3: CASSGHRGWPPGELFF
length: 14; D: .; J: TRBJ1-2; V: TRBV30; size: .; DNA: TGTGCCTGCCTACTTACCACAGGGAACTATGGCTACACCTTC; CDR3: CACLLTTGNYGYTF
length: 16; D: TRBD2; J: TRBJ2-1; V: TRBV13; size: .; DNA: TGTGCCAGCAGCTCGGGACTAGCGGGACCCTACAATGAGCAGTTCTTC; CDR3: CASSSGLAGPYNEQFF
length: 17; D: TRBD2; J: TRBJ2-1; V: TRBV13; size: .; DNA: TGTGCCAGCAGCTTAGGGGCTGGACTAGCCTATAGCAATGAGCAGTTCTTC; CDR3: CASSLGAGLAYSNEQFF